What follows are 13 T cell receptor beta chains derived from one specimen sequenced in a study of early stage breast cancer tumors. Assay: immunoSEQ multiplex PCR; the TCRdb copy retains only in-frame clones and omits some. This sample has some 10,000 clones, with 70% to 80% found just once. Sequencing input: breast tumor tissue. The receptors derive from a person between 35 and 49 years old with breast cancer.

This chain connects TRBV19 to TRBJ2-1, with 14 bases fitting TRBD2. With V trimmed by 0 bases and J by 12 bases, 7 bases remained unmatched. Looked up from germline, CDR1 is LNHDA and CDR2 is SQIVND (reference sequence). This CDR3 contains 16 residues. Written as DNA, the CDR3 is TGTGCCAGTAGTATAGATGGGACTAGCGGGAGATCGTCGCAGTTCTTC. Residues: CASSIDGTSGRSSQFF.

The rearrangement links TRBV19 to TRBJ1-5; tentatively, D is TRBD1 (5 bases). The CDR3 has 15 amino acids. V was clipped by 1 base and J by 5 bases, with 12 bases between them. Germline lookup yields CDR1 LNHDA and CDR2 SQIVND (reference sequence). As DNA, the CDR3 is TGTGCCAGTAGTATAGGTGGGGGACCCTATCAGCCCCAGCATTTT. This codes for CASSIGGGPYQPQHF.

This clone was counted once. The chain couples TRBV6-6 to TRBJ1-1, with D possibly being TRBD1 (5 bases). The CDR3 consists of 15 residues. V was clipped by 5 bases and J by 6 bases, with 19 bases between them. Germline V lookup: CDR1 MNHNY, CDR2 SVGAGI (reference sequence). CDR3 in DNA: TGTGCCAGCAGTACCTGGTCGGTACGGGGGGCTGAAGCTTTCTTT. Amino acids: CASSTWSVRGAEAFF.

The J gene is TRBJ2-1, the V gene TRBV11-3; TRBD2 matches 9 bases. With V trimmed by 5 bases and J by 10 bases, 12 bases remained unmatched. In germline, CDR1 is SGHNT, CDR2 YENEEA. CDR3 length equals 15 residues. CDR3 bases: TGTGCCAGCAGCCTTAGCGGGAGCCAGAATAGGGAGCAGTTCTTC. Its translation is CASSLSGSQNREQFF.

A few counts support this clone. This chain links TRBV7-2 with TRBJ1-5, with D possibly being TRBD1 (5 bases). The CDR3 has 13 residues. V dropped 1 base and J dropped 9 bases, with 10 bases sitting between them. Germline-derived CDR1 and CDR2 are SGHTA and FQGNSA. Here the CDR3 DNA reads TGTGCCAGCAGCTTAGGAGGGGATCGGCCCCAGCATTTT. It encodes CASSLGGDRPQHF.

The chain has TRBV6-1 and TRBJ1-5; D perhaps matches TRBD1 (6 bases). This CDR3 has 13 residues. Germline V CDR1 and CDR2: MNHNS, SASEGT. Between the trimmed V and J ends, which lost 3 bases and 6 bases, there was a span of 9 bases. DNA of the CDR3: TGTGCCAGCAGTGACAGGGGAGTTCAGCCCCAGCATTTT. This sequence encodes CASSDRGVQPQHF.

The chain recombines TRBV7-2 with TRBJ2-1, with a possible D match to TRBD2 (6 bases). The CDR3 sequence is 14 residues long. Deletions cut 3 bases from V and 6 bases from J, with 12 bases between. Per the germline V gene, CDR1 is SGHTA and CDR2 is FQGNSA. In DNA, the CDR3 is TGTGCCAGCAGCTTTTCTAGCGTCAGCAATGAGCAGTTCTTC. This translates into CASSFSSVSNEQFF.

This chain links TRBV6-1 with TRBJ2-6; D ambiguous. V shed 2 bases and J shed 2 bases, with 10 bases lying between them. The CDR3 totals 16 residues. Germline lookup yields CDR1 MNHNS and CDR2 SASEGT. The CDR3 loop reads CASSETLWAGANVLTF. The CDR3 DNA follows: TGTGCCAGCAGTGAAACCCTCTGGGCTGGGGCCAACGTCCTGACTTTC.

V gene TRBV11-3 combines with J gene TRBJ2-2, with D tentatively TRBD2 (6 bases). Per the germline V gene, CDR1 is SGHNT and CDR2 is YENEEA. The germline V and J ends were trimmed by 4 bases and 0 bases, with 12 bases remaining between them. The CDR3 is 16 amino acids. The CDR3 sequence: CASSYAGTSNTGELFF. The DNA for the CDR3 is TGTGCCAGCAGCTATGCCGGGACTTCGAACACCGGGGAGCTGTTTTTT.

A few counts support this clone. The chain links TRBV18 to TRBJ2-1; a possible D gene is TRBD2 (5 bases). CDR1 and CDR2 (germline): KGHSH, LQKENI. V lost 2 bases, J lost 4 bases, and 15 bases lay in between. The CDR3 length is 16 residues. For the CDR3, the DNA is TGTGCCAGCTCACCATCCGCGGGCCAACCTTACAATGAGCAGTTCTTC. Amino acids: CASSPSAGQPYNEQFF.

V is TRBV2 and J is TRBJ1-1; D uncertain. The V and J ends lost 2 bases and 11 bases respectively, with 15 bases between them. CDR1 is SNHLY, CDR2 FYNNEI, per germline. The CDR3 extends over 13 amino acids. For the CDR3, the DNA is TGTGCCAGCAGTGAACCCGGAGAAGAAGCGGCTTTCTTT. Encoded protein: CASSEPGEEAAFF.

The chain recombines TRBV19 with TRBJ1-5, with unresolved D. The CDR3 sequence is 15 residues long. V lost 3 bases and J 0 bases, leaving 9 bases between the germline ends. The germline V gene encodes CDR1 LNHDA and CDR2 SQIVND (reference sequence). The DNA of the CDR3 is TGTGCCAGTAGTATCACGGGAGGTAGCAATCAGCCCCAGCATTTT. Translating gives CASSITGGSNQPQHF. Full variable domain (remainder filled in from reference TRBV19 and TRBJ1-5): DGGITQSPKYLFRKEGQNVTLSCEQNLNHDAMYWYRQDPGQGLRLIYYSQIVNDFQKGDIAEGYSVSREKKESFPLTVTSAQKNPTAFYLCASSITGGSNQPQHFGDGTRLSIL.

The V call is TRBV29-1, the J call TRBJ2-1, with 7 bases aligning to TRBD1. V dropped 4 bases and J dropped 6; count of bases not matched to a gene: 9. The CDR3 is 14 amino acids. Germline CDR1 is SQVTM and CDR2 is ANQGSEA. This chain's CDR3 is CSVGGRQGSNEQFF. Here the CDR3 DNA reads TGCAGCGTTGGGGGTCGACAGGGTAGCAATGAGCAGTTCTTC.